What follows describes a single TCR beta chain. CDR3 length: 17 amino acids. The V segment lost 4 bases and the J segment 4 bases; nucleotides outside the gene matches: 9. The germline V gene encodes CDR1 SGHRS and CDR2 YFSETQ. As processed by the authors: How many nucleated cells were present was estimated from reference gene primer amplification. Sequenced by immunoSEQ multiplex PCR; TCRdb stores in-frame clones only, minus some. V, J and clone size derive from that table, while D and trimming were established from the DNA sequence. The table records fewer than 600,000 clones, 85% to 90% of them present only once. The data were taken from a study of blood T cell repertoires in COVID-19. Seattle patient enrollment occurred during active infection, with longitudinal follow-up thereafter.

The sequenced sample was peripheral blood. The J gene is TRBJ2-1, the V gene TRBV5-1, with 12 bases fitting TRBD2. This TCR derives from a man between 18 and 29 years old with COVID-19, enrolled during active disease. CDR3 residues: CASSGLAGLGDYNEQFF. As DNA, the CDR3 is TGCGCCAGCAGCGGACTAGCGGGGTTGGGGGATTACAATGAGCAGTTCTTC. Full variable domain (rest looked up from reference TRBV5-1 and TRBJ2-1): KAGVTQTPRYLIKTRGQQVTLSCSPISGHRSVSWYQQTPGQGLQFLFEYFSETQRNKGNFPGRFSGRQFSNSRSEMNVSTLELGDSALYLCASSGLAGLGDYNEQFFGPGTRLTVL.